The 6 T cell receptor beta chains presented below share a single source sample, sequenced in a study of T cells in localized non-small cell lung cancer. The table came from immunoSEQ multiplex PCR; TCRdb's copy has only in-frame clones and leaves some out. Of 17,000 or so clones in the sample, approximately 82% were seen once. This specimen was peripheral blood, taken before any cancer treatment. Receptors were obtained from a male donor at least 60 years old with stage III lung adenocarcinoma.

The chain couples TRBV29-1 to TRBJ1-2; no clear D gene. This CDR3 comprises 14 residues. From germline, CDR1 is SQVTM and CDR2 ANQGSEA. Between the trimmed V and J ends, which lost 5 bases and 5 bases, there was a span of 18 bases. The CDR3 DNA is TGCAGCGTTTCCTCTCACGGGAGCAGTTATGGCTACACCTTC. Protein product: CSVSSHGSSYGYTF.

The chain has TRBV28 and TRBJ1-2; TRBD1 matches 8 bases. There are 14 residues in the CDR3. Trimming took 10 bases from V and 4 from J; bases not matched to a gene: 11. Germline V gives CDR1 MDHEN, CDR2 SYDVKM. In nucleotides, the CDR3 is TGTGCCACCTCCCAGGGGGCGCTAAGCTATGGCTACACCTTC. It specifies CATSQGALSYGYTF.

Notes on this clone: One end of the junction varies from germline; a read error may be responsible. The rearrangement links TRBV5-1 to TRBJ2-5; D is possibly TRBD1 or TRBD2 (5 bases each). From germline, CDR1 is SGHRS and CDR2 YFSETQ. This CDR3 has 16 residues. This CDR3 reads CASSWGTGDPQEAQYF. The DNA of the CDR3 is TGCGCCAGCAGCTGGGGGACCGGGGACCCCCAAGAGGCCCAGTACTTC.

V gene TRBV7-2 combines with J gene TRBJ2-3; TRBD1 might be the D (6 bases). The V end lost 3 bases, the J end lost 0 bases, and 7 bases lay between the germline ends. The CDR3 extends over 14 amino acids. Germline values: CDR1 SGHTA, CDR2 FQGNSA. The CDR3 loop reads CASSFDRSTDTQYF. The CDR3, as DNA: TGTGCCAGCAGCTTTGACAGGAGCACAGATACGCAGTATTTT. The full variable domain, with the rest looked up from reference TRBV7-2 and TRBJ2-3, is GAGVSQSPSNKVTEKGKDVELRCDPISGHTALYWYRQSLGQGLEFLIYFQGNSAPDKSGLPSDRFSAERTGGSVSTLTIQRTQQEDSAVYLCASSFDRSTDTQYFGPGTRLTVL.

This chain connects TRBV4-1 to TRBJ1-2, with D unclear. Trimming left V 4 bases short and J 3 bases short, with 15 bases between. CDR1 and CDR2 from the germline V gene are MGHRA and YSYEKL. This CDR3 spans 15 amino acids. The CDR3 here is CASSLARSIDYGYTF. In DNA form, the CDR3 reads TGCGCCAGCAGCCTCGCTAGGAGCATCGACTATGGCTACACCTTC.

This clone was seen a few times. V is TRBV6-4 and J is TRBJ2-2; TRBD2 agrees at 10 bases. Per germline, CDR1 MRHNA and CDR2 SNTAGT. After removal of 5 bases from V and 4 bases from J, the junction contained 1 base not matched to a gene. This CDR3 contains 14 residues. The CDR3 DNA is TGTGCCAGCAGTAGCGGGGGGGCCACCGGGGAGCTGTTTTTT. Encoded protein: CASSSGGATGELFF.